This T cell receptor beta chain was identified during a study of blood T cells in healthy people across ages. Whole-study findings and limits: With age, beta diversity per million T cells declined roughly linearly, significantly by 40.

Alongside a J-beta primer mix, a sample-barcoded 5' primer served in a second PCR lasting about 7 to 11 cycles. MiXCR, run by TCRdb on the 5' RACE reads, gives a single entry per CDR3 protein. The sample includes roughly 1 million distinct CDR3 sequences, about 25% of them seen just once. The V gene lost 0 bases and the J gene lost 1 base, with 7 bases spanning the gap. CDR3 length: 15 residues. Germline V lookup: CDR1 LGHNA, CDR2 YSLEER. This clonotype was observed many times. Its antigen is as yet unknown. These sequences were also reported in another study, on T cells of mothers and their children.

This receptor was taken from a girl aged 2 to 9 in good health. The chain employs TRBV4-3 and TRBJ1-3; D call uncertain. Input material: blood. The CDR3 reads CASSQDWQSGNTIYF. The CDR3 DNA reads TGCGCCAGCAGCCAAGACTGGCAGTCTGGAAACACCATATATTTT.